Each of the 5 T cell receptor beta chains below was sequenced from the same sample in a study of blood T cell repertoires in COVID-19. Profiled with immunoSEQ multiplex PCR; TCRdb holds only in-frame clones, not every one. The table has 430,000 or so clones, roughly 90% seen once. The specimen sequenced was PBMCs or T cells enriched from blood (not recorded which). The receptors stem from a woman in her thirties or forties who had recovered from COVID-19.

The chain combines TRBV28 with TRBJ2-1; 9 nucleotides agree with TRBD1. The trim removed 5 bases at V and 6 bases at J, leaving 8 bases unmatched. The CDR3 runs 15 residues. Germline loops: CDR1 MDHEN, CDR2 SYDVKM. CDR3 bases: TGTGCCAGCAGTGATACGGGACAGGGTCGCAATGAGCAGTTCTTC. It translates to CASSDTGQGRNEQFF.

This clone is a singleton in its sample. The rearrangement uses TRBV27 and TRBJ2-7; weak D call: TRBD1 (5 bases). Trimming removed 2 bases from V and 3 bases from J, with 8 bases in between. Germline V gene sequence: CDR1 MNHEY, CDR2 SMNVEV (reference sequence). This CDR3 spans 13 amino acids. In DNA, the CDR3 is TGTGCCAGCAGTTTAGACAGAGACTACGAGCAGTACTTC. Amino acids: CASSLDRDYEQYF.

This chain links TRBV7-2 with TRBJ2-7; 10 nucleotides match TRBD1. Germline V lookup: CDR1 SGHTA, CDR2 FQGNSA. V was pared by 2 bases and J by 5 bases, with 6 bases of the junction left unmatched. The CDR3 has 15 residues. The CDR3 reads CASSLTRDRGHEQYF. The CDR3 DNA is TGTGCCAGCAGCTTAACCCGGGACAGGGGCCACGAGCAGTACTTC.

This chain connects TRBV28 to TRBJ2-2; D is undetermined. Trimming left V 7 bases short and J 4 bases short, with 7 bases between. The CDR3 length is 12 residues. The germline V gene encodes CDR1 MDHEN and CDR2 SYDVKM. The CDR3 loop is CASIRSTGELFF. CDR3 bases: TGTGCCAGCATTCGGAGCACCGGGGAGCTGTTTTTT.

This chain connects TRBV19 to TRBJ1-1; D is unclear. Germline V gene sequence: CDR1 LNHDA, CDR2 SQIVND (reference sequence). Trimming took off 10 bases at V and 0 bases at J, with 24 bases between the two ends. CDR3 length: 17 residues. CDR3 region: CATSSGTDIGLNTEAFF. The CDR3 coding sequence is TGTGCCACATCTTCGGGAACCGACATCGGGTTGAACACTGAAGCTTTCTTT.